The TCR beta chain described here comes from a study of CD8 T cells in Susac syndrome. Random hexamers were used to reverse transcribe the RNA input (0.5 to 1 ug). Across 54 Vbeta and 13 Jbeta, immunoSEQ multiplex PCR amplified TCR beta CDR3. From the immunoSEQ multiplex PCR reads, TCRdb called clonotypes with MiXCR, one entry per CDR3 protein. Altogether some 190,000 distinct CDR3 sequences are present, roughly 94% being singletons, with the ten largest covering 0.1%. Purification of the CD8+ and CD4+ T cells relied on negative isolation, and TEMRA cells underwent FACS enrichment. This CDR3 region has 13 residues. V lost 2 bases to trimming and J lost 4 bases, with 11 bases between them. Germline V gene data show CDR1 as GTSNPN and CDR2 as SVGIG (reference sequence).

The chain has TRBV30 and TRBJ1-1; D gene ambiguous. The clonotype comes from a human donor in good health. The sample consisted of CD4+ T cells from PBMCs. CDR3 sequence: CAWSKGKGTEAFF. The DNA for the CDR3 is TGTGCCTGGAGTAAGGGTAAGGGCACTGAAGCTTTCTTT.